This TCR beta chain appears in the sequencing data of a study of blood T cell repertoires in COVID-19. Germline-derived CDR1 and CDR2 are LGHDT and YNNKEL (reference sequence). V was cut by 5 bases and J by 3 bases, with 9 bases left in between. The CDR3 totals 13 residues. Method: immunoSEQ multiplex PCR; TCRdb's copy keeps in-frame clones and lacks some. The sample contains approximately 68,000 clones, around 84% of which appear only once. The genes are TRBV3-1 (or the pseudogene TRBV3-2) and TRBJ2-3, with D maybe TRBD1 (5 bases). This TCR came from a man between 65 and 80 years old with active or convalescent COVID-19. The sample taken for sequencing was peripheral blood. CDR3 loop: CASSTRQTDTQYF. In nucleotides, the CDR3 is TGTGCCAGCAGCACTCGACAGACAGATACGCAGTATTTT.